These 10 T cell receptor beta chains share one sample of origin, sequenced in a study of Graves' ophthalmopathy and Graves' hyperthyroidism. TCR beta CDR3 amplification used RNA transcripts. HTBI primers were employed in first-round RT-PCR, then a second-round multiplex PCR followed. MiXCR was run by TCRdb on the multiplex PCR reads, yielding one entry per CDR3 protein. The sample holds a few hundred thousand distinct CDR3 sequences, roughly a sixth seen once. Source material: peripheral blood. The receptors stem from an adult woman with stable Graves' hyperthyroidism.

This clonotype was recorded many times. The J gene is TRBJ2-7, the V gene TRBV4-3; 8 bases match TRBD1. The CDR3 spans 16 residues. Germline V gene sequence: CDR1 LGHNA, CDR2 YSLEER. With V trimmed by 1 base and J by 1 base, 6 bases remained unmatched. This CDR3 is CASSQGADRASYEQYF. For the CDR3, the DNA is TGCGCCAGCAGCCAAGGGGCGGACAGGGCATCCTACGAGCAGTACTTC.

This clonotype was seen many times. The chain couples TRBV27 to TRBJ2-7; no clear D. The length of the CDR3 is 15 residues. Deletions cut 2 bases from V and 2 bases from J, with 13 bases between. Germline CDR1 reads MNHEY; CDR2 reads SMNVEV (reference sequence). This chain's CDR3 is CASSLGPDRTYEQYF. The CDR3 region has the DNA TGTGCCAGCAGTTTAGGACCCGATAGGACCTACGAGCAGTACTTC.

This clonotype was seen many times. J is TRBJ1-1 and V is TRBV7-8, with D possibly matching TRBD1 (6 bases). CDR3 length: 16 amino acids. Trimming left V 0 bases short and J 3 bases short, with 14 bases between. Germline CDR1 SGHVS, CDR2 FQNEAQ. The CDR3 here is CASSLAGAPRDTEAFF. The DNA of the CDR3 is TGTGCCAGCAGCTTAGCGGGGGCACCTCGGGACACTGAAGCTTTCTTT. The complete variable domain, with remaining parts taken from reference TRBV7-8 and TRBJ1-1, reads GAGVSQSPRYKVAKRGQDVALRCDPISGHVSLFWYQQALGQGPEFLTYFQNEAQLDKSGLPSDRFFAERPEGSVSTLKIQRTQQEDSAVYLCASSLAGAPRDTEAFFGQGTRLTVV.

This clonotype has ten or more counts. This chain uses TRBV27 with TRBJ2-2; 7 bases map to TRBD2. The ends lost 8 bases at V and 3 bases at J; junction bases unmatched: 3. Germline CDR1 is MNHEY and CDR2 is SMNVEV (reference sequence). The CDR3 is 13 residues long. CDR3 DNA sequence: TGTGCCAGCCGGACTAGGCACACCGGGGAGCTGTTTTTT. Protein sequence: CASRTRHTGELFF.

V is TRBV4-2 and J is TRBJ2-3; no definite D call. CDR1 is LGHNA and CDR2 is YNFKEQ in the germline V gene. V gave up 0 bases and J gave up 6 bases, with 16 bases separating them. The CDR3 is 16 residues long. The CDR3 protein is CASSQDSVIALDTQYF. CDR3 sequence (DNA): TGTGCCAGCAGCCAAGATTCCGTGATAGCCCTGGATACGCAGTATTTT.

This clonotype came up many times. This chain links TRBV6-2 or TRBV6-3 with TRBJ1-6; perhaps TRBD1 as D (5 bases). The V end lost 6 bases, the J end lost 3 bases, and 18 bases lay between the germline ends. The germline V gene has CDR1 MNHEY and CDR2 SVGEGT. The CDR3 is made up of 17 amino acids. CDR3 coding DNA: TGTGCCAGCAGCGACAGTCGGACGTCTAACTATAATTCACCCCTCCACTTT. It is translated as CASSDSRTSNYNSPLHF.

This clonotype was seen repeatedly, ten times or more. The rearrangement joins TRBV27 to TRBJ1-6; D uncertain. The CDR3 has 14 amino acids. V lost 2 bases to trimming and J lost 7 bases, with 9 bases between them. Germline CDR1 and CDR2: MNHEY and SMNVEV (reference sequence). CDR3 DNA sequence: TGTGCCAGCAGTTTAGAATGGGAGAATTCACCCCTCCACTTT. This gives the protein CASSLEWENSPLHF.

This chain links TRBV12-3 or TRBV12-4 with TRBJ1-1; D possibly corresponds to TRBD1 (5 bases). V was pared by 7 bases and J by 6 bases, with 24 bases between. This CDR3 has 16 amino acids. CDR3 in DNA: TGTGCCAGCAAACCCCCCTTGGACATTAGTAGGGCTGAAGCTTTCTTT. This sequence encodes CASKPPLDISRAEAFF.

This clonotype appeared once. The chain employs TRBV27 and TRBJ1-5; D gene ambiguous. Germline CDR1 MNHEY, CDR2 SMNVEV (reference sequence). The CDR3 spans 16 residues. V dropped 2 bases and J dropped 0 bases, with 11 bases sitting between them. The DNA for the CDR3 is TGTGCCAGCAGTTTACCCCTTCAGAGTAGCAATCAGCCCCAGCATTTT. This codes for CASSLPLQSSNQPQHF.

The chain joins TRBV5-1 to TRBJ1-1, with D possibly matching TRBD1 (6 bases). The germline gives CDR1 SGHRS, CDR2 YFSETQ. This CDR3 comprises 12 residues. The V end lost 4 bases, the J end lost 10 bases, and 14 bases lay between the germline ends. The CDR3 reads CASSANREVAFF. In nucleotides, the CDR3 is TGCGCCAGCAGCGCTAACAGGGAGGTAGCTTTCTTT. Looking up the rest from reference TRBV5-1 and TRBJ1-1 gives the full variable domain: KAGVTQTPRYLIKTRGQQVTLSCSPISGHRSVSWYQQTPGQGLQFLFEYFSETQRNKGNFPGRFSGRQFSNSRSEMNVSTLELGDSALYLCASSANREVAFFGQGTRLTVV.